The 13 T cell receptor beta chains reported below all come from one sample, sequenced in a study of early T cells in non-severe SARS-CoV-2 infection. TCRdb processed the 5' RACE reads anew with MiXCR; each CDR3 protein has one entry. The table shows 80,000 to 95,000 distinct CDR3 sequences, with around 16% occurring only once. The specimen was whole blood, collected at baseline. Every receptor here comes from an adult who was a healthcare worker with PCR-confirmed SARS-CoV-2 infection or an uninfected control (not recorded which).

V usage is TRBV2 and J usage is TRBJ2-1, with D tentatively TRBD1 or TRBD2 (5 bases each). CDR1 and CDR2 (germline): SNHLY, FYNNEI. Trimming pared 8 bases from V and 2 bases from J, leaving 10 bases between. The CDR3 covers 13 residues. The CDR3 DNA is TGTGCCAGCGGGATGGGGGCCTACAATGAGCAGTTCTTC. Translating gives CASGMGAYNEQFF.

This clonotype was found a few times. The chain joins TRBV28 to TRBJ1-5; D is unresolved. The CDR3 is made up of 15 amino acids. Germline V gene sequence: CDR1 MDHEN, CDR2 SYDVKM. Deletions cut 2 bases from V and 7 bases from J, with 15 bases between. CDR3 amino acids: CASSLSWGMLQPQHF. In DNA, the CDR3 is TGTGCCAGCAGTTTAAGCTGGGGAATGTTACAGCCCCAGCATTTT.

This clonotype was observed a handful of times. The CDR3: CASSNRGPLHF. The DNA of the CDR3 is TGTGCCAGCAGTAACAGGGGGCCCCTCCACTTT. The V gene is TRBV28, the J gene TRBJ1-6; 8 bases line up with TRBD1. The CDR3 sequence is 11 residues long. The germline V gene has CDR1 MDHEN and CDR2 SYDVKM. The ends lost 5 bases at V and 13 bases at J; junction bases unmatched: 1.

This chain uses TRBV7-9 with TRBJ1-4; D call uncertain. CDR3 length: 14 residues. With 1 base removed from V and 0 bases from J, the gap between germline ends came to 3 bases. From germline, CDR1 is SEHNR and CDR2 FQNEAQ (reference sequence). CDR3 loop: CASSLDTTNEKLFF. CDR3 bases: TGTGCCAGCAGCTTAGATACAACTAATGAAAAACTGTTTTTT.

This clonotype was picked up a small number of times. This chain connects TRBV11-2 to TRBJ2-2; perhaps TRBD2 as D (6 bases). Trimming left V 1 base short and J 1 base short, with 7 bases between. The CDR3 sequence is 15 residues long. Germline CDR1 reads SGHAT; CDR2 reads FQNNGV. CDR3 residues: CASSLGRGNTGELFF. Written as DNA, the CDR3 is TGTGCCAGCAGCTTAGGGCGGGGGAACACCGGGGAGCTGTTTTTT.

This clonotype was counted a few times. Here the CDR3 reads CASSGALNTEAFF. CDR3 DNA sequence: TGTGCCAGCAGTGGGGCACTGAACACTGAAGCTTTCTTT. The rearrangement uses TRBV25-1 and TRBJ1-1; no definite D call. Germline CDR1 MGHDK, CDR2 SYGVNS. The CDR3 loop spans 13 amino acids. Trimming took 4 bases from V and 0 from J, leaving 6 bases between them.

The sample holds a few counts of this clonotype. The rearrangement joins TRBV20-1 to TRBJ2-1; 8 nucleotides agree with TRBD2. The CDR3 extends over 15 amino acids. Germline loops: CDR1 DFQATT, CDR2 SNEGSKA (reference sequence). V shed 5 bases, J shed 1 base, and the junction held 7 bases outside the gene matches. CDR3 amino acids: CSAEEREKSYNEQFF. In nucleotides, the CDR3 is TGCAGTGCTGAAGAGCGGGAGAAATCCTACAATGAGCAGTTCTTC.

CDR3 nucleotides: TGTGCCAGCAGTTTGCTTCCCGGTCAGGGCGACTACGAGCAGTACTTC. It encodes CASSLLPGQGDYEQYF. The V and J genes are TRBV28 and TRBJ2-7, with D tentatively TRBD1 (5 bases). Per germline, CDR1 MDHEN and CDR2 SYDVKM. Trimming removed 3 bases from V and 3 bases from J, with 18 bases in between. This CDR3 has 16 residues.

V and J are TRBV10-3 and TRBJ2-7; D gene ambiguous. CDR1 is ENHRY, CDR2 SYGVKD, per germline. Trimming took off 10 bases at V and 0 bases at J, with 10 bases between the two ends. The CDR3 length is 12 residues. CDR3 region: CATSTTSYEQYF. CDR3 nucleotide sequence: TGTGCCACCTCCACCACCTCCTACGAGCAGTACTTC.

The CDR3 here is CASSLQGMGNEQFF. CDR3 nucleotides: TGCGCCAGCAGCTTACAGGGTATGGGCAATGAGCAGTTCTTC. The J gene is TRBJ2-1, the V gene TRBV5-1; weak D call: TRBD1 (6 bases). V lost 2 bases and J 6 bases, leaving 12 bases between the germline ends. This CDR3 is 14 amino acids long. Germline CDR1 is SGHRS and CDR2 is YFSETQ.

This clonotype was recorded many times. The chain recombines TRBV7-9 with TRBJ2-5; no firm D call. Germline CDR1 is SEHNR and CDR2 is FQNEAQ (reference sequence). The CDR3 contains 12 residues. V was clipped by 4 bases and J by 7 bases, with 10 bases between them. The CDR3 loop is CASSSIKGTQYF. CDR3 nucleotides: TGTGCCAGCAGCTCAATAAAGGGGACCCAGTACTTC.

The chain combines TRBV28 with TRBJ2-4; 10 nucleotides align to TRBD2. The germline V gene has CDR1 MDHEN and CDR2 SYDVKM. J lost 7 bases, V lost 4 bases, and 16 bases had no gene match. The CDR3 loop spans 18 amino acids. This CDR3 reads CASSSFTASGSGFNIQYF. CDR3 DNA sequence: TGTGCCAGCAGTTCCTTCACCGCTAGCGGGAGTGGTTTCAACATTCAGTACTTC.

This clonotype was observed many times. Here the CDR3 DNA reads TGTGCCAGCAGTTCATTCCTACTAGGGGGCCCCTACAATGAGCAGTTCTTC. Translation: CASSSFLLGGPYNEQFF. V gene TRBV27 combines with J gene TRBJ2-1; TRBD1 matches at 7 bases. Germline CDR1 MNHEY, CDR2 SMNVEV (reference sequence). The CDR3 loop spans 17 amino acids. After removal of 4 bases from V and 2 bases from J, the junction contained 11 bases not matched to a gene.